A selection of T cell receptor beta chains follows, all from one sample in a study of T cell responses to AZD1222 COVID-19 vaccine. Data came from immunoSEQ multiplex PCR; TCRdb stores just in-frame clones and leaves some out. The sample has about 130,000 clones, 88% seen once. Sequenced here: peripheral blood, sampled on day 0 of MenACWY control vaccination. The source of these receptors is an adult in good health. The CDR3 runs from the conserved cysteine through the conserved F or W. D genes are given only for firm matches. Not every row has a clone size; where given, it reads once, few, many or a size class.

>TRBJ2-1|NA|TRBV18|NA
TGTGCCAGCTCACCACCGGGGGGTTCCCCGAATGAGCAGTTCTTC
CASSPPGGSPNEQFF
>TRBJ2-3|once|TRBV15|NA
TGTGCCACCAGCAGAGCTCAGCGTTCGTACGAGACAGATACGCAGTATTTT
CATSRAQRSYETDTQYF
>TRBJ2-3|NA|TRBV6-1|TRBD1
TGTGCCAGCAGTGACAGGGGGCTAGGCACAGATACGCAGTATTTT
CASSDRGLGTDTQYF
>TRBJ1-2|NA|TRBV28|NA
TGTGCCACCGCGGACATCCCACCCAGCGGCTACACCTTC
CATADIPPSGYTF
>TRBJ1-3|NA|TRBV5-6|NA
TGTGCCAGCAGAGCTGGATGGTTTACCTCTGGAAACACCATATATTTT
CASRAGWFTSGNTIYF
>TRBJ2-2|once|TRBV11-2|TRBD2
TGTGCCAGCAGCTTAGTGGGAGGGCCGAACACCGGGGAGCTGTTTTTT
CASSLVGGPNTGELFF
>TRBJ1-5|once|TRBV4-1|NA
TGCGCCAGCACCCCGGACCCGCGGCGGGTTAGCAATCAGCCCCAGCATTTT
CASTPDPRRVSNQPQHF
>TRBJ2-7|NA|TRBV6-5|TRBD2
TGTGCCAGCAGTTACTCTAGCGGGAGCTACGAGCAGTACTTC
CASSYSSGSYEQYF
>TRBJ2-1|once|TRBV24-1|NA
TGTGCCACCCAGCGGGCGGGCAGACGCAATGAGCAGTTCTTC
CATQRAGRRNEQFF
>TRBJ2-1|NA|TRBV28|NA
TGTGCCAGCAGTCGCTCCTGGGGTAGCGCCACTGACAATGAGCAGTTCTTC
CASSRSWGSATDNEQFF
>TRBJ2-2|NA|TRBV24-1|NA
TGTGCCACCAGTGATCCGCGAGGGGGAGAGAACACCGGGGAGCTGTTTTTT
CATSDPRGGENTGELFF
>TRBJ2-5|NA|TRBV7-9|NA
TGTGCCAGCAGCCCCTCGGGCGCGAATACCCAGTACTTC
CASSPSGANTQYF
>TRBJ2-2|NA|TRBV30|TRBD2
TGTGCCAGGGGACTAGGGGTCGGGGAGCTGTTTTTT
CARGLGVGELFF
>TRBJ1-2|NA|TRBV11-2|NA
TGTGCCAGCAGCTTAGCCAGGTTTGGCTACACCTTC
CASSLARFGYTF
>TRBJ2-7|once|TRBV30|TRBD2
TGTGCCTGGAGGGGATTGGGGCGGGAGGGCTACGAGCAGTACTTC
CAWRGLGREGYEQYF
>TRBJ1-5|NA|TRBV15|NA
TGTGCCACCAGCAGAGCCCTAACAGAGGACAATCAGCCCCAGCATTTT
CATSRALTEDNQPQHF
>TRBJ2-3|NA|TRBV24-1|TRBD1
TGTGCCACCAGTGCACAGGGGGCAACAGATACGCAGTATTTT
CATSAQGATDTQYF
>TRBJ1-2|few|TRBV5-5|NA
TGTGCCAGCAGCCAGAACAATTATGGCTACACCTTC
CASSQNNYGYTF
>TRBJ2-1|NA|TRBV2|NA
TGTGCCAGCAGACCGACAGGATTCTCCTACAATGAGCAGTTCTTC
CASRPTGFSYNEQFF
>TRBJ2-5|NA|TRBV12-3/TRBV12-4|TRBD1
TGTGCCAGCAGGACAGGGTACTATGAGACCCAGTACTTC
CASRTGYYETQYF
>TRBJ2-1|NA|TRBV30|TRBD2
TGTGCCTGGAGTCATGTGGCTAGCGGACCTTTCAATGAGCAGTTCTTC
CAWSHVASGPFNEQFF
>TRBJ1-1|NA|TRBV7-2|NA
TGTGCCAGCAGCCCAAACGGGGGGATAACTGAAGCTTTCTTT
CASSPNGGITEAFF
>TRBJ1-3|NA|TRBV5-1|NA
TGCGCCAGCACCTCTTTTTCCGGCTTCTCTGGAAACACCATATATTTT
CASTSFSGFSGNTIYF